Listed here is a single T cell receptor beta chain. Its antigen is not known. The data belong to a study of cytomegalovirus exposure and HLA in healthy donors. The wider study: The study placed around 80% of its approximately 360 genotyped donors in the Caucasian-associated ancestry cluster. The study's findings and limits: Among the most significant clusters, several appeared linked to common viral pathogens in a later analysis. In a later analysis, TCR beta V- and J-gene trimming showed a link to a missense DCLRE1C variant. A list of approximately 160 TCR beta chains associated with cytomegalovirus was given.

PCR involved 60 Vbeta and 13 Jbeta primers. Clones were sequenced by immunoSEQ multiplex PCR, and TCRdb holds only the in-frame ones, with some missing. The repertoire holds 150,000 to 200,000 clones, with 80% to 85% as singletons. This CDR3 spans 12 amino acids. V was cut by 2 bases and J by 8 bases, with 12 bases left in between. CDR1 and CDR2 from the germline V gene are GTSNPN and SVGIG (reference sequence). The TCR was taken from a girl aged 2 to 9 in good health and CMV-seropositive. The V and J genes are TRBV30 and TRBJ1-2; D might be TRBD1 (6 bases). Sequenced input: PBMCs. The CDR3 DNA sequence: TGTGCCTGGAGTCCCGCGGGGGCGGGCTACACCTTC. It codes for CAWSPAGAGYTF.